Given below is one T cell receptor (beta chain) in context. The protocol was immunoSEQ multiplex PCR, while the TCRdb copy is restricted to in-frame clones and leaves out a portion. This table holds approximately 200,000 clones, roughly four fifths found once. This sample stems from a study of blood T cell repertoires in COVID-19. This CDR3 has 14 amino acids. The germline gives CDR1 SGHNT, CDR2 YYREEE (reference sequence). V dropped 3 bases and J dropped 8; count of bases not matched to a gene: 10. The sequenced sample was peripheral blood. The V and J genes are TRBV5-4 and TRBJ1-2; 7 bases are shared with TRBD1. This receptor was identified in a woman aged 60 to 75 with acute or convalescent COVID-19. The CDR3 sequence: CASSYRTGGYGYTF. The CDR3 DNA follows: TGTGCCAGCAGCTATAGGACAGGAGGCTACGGCTACACCTTC.